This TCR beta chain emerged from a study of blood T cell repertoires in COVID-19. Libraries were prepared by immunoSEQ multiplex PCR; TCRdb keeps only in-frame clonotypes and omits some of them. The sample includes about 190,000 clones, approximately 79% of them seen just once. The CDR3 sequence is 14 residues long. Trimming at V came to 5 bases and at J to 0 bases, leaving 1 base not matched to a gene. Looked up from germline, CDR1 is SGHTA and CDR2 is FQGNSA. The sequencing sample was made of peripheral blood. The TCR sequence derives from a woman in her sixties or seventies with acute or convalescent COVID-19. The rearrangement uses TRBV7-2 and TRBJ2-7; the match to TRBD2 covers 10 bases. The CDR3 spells CASSASGSSYEQYF. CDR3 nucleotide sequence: TGTGCCAGCAGCGCTAGCGGGAGCTCCTACGAGCAGTACTTC.